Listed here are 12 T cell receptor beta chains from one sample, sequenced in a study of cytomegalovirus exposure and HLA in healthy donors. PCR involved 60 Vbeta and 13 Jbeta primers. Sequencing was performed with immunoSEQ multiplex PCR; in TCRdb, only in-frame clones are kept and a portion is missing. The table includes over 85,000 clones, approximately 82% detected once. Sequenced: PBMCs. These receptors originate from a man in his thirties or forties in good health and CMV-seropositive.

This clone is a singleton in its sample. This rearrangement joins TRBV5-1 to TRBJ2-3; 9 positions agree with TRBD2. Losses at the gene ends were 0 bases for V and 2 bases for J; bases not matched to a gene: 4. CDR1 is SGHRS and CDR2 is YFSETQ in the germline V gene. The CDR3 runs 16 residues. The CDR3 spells CASSLGLAGATDTQYF. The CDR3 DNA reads TGCGCCAGCAGCTTGGGTTTAGCGGGGGCCACAGATACGCAGTATTTT.

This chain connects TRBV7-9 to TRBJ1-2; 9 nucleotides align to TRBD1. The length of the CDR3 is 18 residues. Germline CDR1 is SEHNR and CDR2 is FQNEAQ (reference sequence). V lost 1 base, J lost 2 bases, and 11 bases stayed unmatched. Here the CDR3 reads CASSLVGQGLSWNYGYTF. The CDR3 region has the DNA TGTGCCAGCAGCTTAGTGGGACAGGGTCTATCCTGGAACTATGGCTACACCTTC.

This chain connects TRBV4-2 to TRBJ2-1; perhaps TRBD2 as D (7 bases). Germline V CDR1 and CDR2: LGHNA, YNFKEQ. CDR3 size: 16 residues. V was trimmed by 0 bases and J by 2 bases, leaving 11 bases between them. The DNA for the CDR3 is TGTGCCAGCAGCCAAGATGGGGGGGGCCCCTACAATGAGCAGTTCTTC. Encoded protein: CASSQDGGGPYNEQFF.

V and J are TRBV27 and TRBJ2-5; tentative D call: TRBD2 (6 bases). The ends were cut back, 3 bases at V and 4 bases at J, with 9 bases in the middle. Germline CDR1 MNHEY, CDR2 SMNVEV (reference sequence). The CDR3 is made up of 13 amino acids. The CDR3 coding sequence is TGTGCCAGCAGTTTCGTCGGGGGAGAGACCCAGTACTTC. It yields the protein CASSFVGGETQYF.

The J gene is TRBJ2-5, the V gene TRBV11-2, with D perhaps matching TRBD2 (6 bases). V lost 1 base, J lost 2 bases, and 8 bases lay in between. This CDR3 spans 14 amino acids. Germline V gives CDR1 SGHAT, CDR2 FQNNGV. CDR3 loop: CASSLGAGQETQYF. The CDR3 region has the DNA TGTGCCAGCAGCTTAGGGGCGGGGCAAGAGACCCAGTACTTC.

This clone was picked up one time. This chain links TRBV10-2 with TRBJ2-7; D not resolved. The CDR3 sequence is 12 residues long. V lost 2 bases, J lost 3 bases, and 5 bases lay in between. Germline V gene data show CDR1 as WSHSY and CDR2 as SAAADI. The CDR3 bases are TGCGCCAGCAGTGAGGCAGTCTACGAGCAGTACTTC. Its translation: CASSEAVYEQYF.

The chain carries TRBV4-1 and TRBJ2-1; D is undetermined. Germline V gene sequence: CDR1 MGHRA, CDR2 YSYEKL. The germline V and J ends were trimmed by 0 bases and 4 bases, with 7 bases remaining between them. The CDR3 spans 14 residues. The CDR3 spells CASSQEPAYNEQFF. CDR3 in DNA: TGCGCCAGCAGCCAAGAGCCCGCGTACAATGAGCAGTTCTTC.

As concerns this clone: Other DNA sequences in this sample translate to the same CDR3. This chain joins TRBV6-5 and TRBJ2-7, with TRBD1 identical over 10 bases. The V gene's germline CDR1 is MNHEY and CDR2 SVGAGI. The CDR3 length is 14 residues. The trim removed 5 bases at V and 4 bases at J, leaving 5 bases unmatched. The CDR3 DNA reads TGTGCCAGCAGTCGGACAGGGGGACTATACGAGCAGTACTTC. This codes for CASSRTGGLYEQYF.

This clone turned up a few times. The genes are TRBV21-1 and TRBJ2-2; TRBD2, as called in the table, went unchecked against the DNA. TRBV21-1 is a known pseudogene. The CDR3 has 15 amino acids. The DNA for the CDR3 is TGTGCCAGCAGGCGCCCGGCTAGCGACGCCGGGGAGCTGTTTTTT. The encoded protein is CASRRPASDAGELFF.

CDR3 in amino acids: CASSPSSGPLANTGELFF. Written as DNA, the CDR3 is TGTGCCAGCAGCCCATCGTCAGGGCCTCTCGCGAACACCGGGGAGCTGTTTTTT. This sequence joins TRBV28 and TRBJ2-2; D might be TRBD1 (5 bases). CDR3 length: 18 amino acids. The germline V gene encodes CDR1 MDHEN and CDR2 SYDVKM. The V and J ends lost 6 bases and 0 bases respectively, with 20 bases between them. The variable domain in full, completed from reference TRBV28 and TRBJ2-2, reads DVKVTQSSRYLVKRTGEKVFLECVQDMDHENMFWYRQDPGLGLRLIYFSYDVKMKEKGDIPEGYSVSREKKERFSLILESASTNQTSMYLCASSPSSGPLANTGELFFGEGSRLTVL.

Here the CDR3 reads CASSPLPGTGIFDTQYF. CDR3 sequence (DNA): TGTGCCAGCTCACCACTTCCCGGGACAGGGATTTTCGATACGCAGTATTTT. The chain uses TRBV18 and TRBJ2-3; 9 nucleotides agree with TRBD1. Per the germline V gene, CDR1 is KGHSH and CDR2 is LQKENI. V gave up 1 base and J gave up 6 bases; unmatched junction bases: 11. The CDR3 length is 17 residues.

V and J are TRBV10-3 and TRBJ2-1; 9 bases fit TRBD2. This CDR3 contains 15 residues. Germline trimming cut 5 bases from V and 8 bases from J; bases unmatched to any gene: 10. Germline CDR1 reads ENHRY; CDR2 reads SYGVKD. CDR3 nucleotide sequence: TGTGCCATCAGTCGTAGCGGGGGCACCAAGGATGAGCAGTTCTTC. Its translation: CAISRSGGTKDEQFF.